This entry describes one TCR beta chain. Which antigen it targets is not known. The record has no base qualities; no much larger clone is one base away. The CDR3 holds 13 amino acids from the cysteine to the phenylalanine. Just the 39-base CDR3 DNA is kept, in frame starting at base 1. Looking up the germline V gene (reference sequence) yields CDR1 LNHDA and CDR2 SQIVND. V lost 6 bases and J lost 7 bases; the stretch between them is 16 bases long. Collaborating institutions collected whole blood in K2EDTA tubes following their own protocols. Collaborator samples were shipped for TCRbeta analysis as frozen whole blood, isolated PBMCs, or DNA extracted from either sample type. These data are taken from a study of blood T cell repertoires in COVID-19 (dated by TCRdb to about 2020). About the investigation overall: The collaborator samples originated in the United States, Italy and Spain and spanned the acute and convalescent phases of COVID-19. The sample metadata nearly always contained a de-identified subject ID, COVID-19 status, age in years and sex. Where HLA class I and class II types were available, the types were taken from metadata supplied by the sample provider, not from assay-based typing. The samples were drawn from two sources: the first 160 participants of the ongoing ImmuneRACE study, and 1,000 to 1,500 subjects contributed by 6 global collaborators. The prospective study material was composed of cDNA or gDNA derived from T cells, B-cell-depleted T cells, or PBMCs. The repertoires were released in a freely available public database intended as a resource for research on the immune response to SARS-CoV-2. Subjects who had been exposed to COVID-19, were actively infected with it, or had recovered from it provided the deeply sampled blood TCRbeta repertoires that made up the dataset.

The immunoSEQ Assay, a bias-controlled multiplex PCR, was used to amplify TCRbeta CDR3 regions from genomic DNA. As for the authors' bioinformatics: The number of nucleated cells in each sample was estimated by amplification of reference gene primers within the assay. To quantify the absolute abundance of each unique TCRbeta CDR3 rearrangement, sequence reads were collapsed and filtered. Productive Simpson clonality was computed per sample as the square root of Simpson's diversity index over productive rearrangements. TCRdb holds this immuneACCESS table with in-frame rearrangements only. Some clones are missing; in checked studies, unresolved V genes explain under half, and the rest has no known cause. The DNA was the basis for D and trimming; V, J and clone size are from that table. Present in this sample are some 95,000 clones, around 93% of which were seen just once. The leading ten clones occupy roughly 2.2% of the sample.

Points the paper makes about the study in general: The quantity of clinical and demographic metadata differed by source and by participant and was supplied without curation.

This chain joins TRBV19 to TRBJ2-7, with TRBD2 perhaps the D gene, on 5 matching bases. The sequenced sample was peripheral blood. This TCR derives from a human donor with active COVID-19. The donor label of this sample is uncertain. The CDR3 protein sequence reads: CASRDGGLGEQYF. The DNA reads TGTGCCAGTAGGGACGGAGGTCTAGGGGAGCAGTACTTC.